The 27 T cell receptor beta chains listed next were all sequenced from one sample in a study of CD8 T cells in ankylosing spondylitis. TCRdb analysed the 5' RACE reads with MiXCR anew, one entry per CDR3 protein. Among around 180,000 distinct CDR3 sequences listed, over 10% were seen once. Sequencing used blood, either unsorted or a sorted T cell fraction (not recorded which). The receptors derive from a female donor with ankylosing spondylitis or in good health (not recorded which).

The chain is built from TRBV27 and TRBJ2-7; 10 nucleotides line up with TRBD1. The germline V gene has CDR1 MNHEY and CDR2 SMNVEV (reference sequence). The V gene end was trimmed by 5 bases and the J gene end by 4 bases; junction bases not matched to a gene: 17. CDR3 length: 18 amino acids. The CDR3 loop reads CASSPTLVTGGALYEQYF. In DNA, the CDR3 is TGTGCCAGCAGTCCAACCCTCGTGACAGGGGGCGCATTATACGAGCAGTACTTC.

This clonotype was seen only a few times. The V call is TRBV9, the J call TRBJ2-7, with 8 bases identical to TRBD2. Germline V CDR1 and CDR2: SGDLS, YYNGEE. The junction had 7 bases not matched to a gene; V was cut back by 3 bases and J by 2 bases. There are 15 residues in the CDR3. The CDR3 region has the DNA TGTGCCAGCAGCGCAGGGAATAGCGGGGCCTACGAGCAGTACTTC. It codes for CASSAGNSGAYEQYF. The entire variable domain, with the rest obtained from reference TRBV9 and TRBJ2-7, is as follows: DSGVTQTPKHLITATGQRVTLRCSPRSGDLSVYWYQQSLDQGLQFLIQYYNGEERAKGNILERFSAQQFPDLHSELNLSSLELGDSALYFCASSAGNSGAYEQYFGPGTRLTVT.

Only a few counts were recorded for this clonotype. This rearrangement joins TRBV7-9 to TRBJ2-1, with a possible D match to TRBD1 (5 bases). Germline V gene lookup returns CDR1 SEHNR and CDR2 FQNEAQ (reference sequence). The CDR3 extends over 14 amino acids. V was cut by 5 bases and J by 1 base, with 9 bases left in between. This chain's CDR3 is CASSPDRSYNEQFF. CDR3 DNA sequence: TGTGCCAGCAGCCCCGACAGATCCTACAATGAGCAGTTCTTC.

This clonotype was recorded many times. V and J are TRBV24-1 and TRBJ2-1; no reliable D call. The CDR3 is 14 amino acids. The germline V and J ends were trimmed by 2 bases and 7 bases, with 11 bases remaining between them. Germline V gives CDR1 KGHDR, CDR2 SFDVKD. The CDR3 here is CATSDSPGENEQFF. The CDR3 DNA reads TGTGCCACCAGTGATTCCCCTGGCGAGAATGAGCAGTTCTTC.

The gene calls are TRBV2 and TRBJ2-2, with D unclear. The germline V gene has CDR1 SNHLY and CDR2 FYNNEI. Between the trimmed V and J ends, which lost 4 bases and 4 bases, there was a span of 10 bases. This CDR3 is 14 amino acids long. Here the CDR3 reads CASSGRLTTGELFF. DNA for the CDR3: TGTGCCAGCAGTGGCCGCCTAACCACCGGGGAGCTGTTTTTT.

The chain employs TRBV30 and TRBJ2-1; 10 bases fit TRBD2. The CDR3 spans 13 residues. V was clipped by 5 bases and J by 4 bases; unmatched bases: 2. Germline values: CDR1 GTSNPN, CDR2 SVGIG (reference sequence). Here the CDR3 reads CAWEREGYNEQFF. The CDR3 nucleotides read TGTGCCTGGGAGCGGGAGGGTTACAATGAGCAGTTCTTC.

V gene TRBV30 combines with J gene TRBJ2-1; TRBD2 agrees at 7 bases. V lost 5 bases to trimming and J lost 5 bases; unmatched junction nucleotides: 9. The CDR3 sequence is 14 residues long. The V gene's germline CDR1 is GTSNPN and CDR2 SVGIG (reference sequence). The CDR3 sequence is CAWESGTNDNEQFF. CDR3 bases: TGTGCCTGGGAGTCCGGGACTAACGACAATGAGCAGTTCTTC.

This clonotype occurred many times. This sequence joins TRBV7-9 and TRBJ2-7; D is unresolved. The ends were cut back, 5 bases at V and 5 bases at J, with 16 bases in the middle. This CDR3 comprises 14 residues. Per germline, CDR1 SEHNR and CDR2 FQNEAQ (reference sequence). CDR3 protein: CASSPRQVYHEQYF. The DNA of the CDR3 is TGTGCCAGCAGCCCCCGGCAGGTATACCACGAGCAGTACTTC.

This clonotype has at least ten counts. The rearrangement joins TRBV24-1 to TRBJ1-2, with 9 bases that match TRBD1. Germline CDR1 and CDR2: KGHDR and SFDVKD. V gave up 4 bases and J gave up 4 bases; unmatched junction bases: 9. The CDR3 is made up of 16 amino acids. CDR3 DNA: TGTGCCACCAGTGACCCAGCTACAGGGGGCTTCTATGGCTACACCTTC. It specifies CATSDPATGGFYGYTF.

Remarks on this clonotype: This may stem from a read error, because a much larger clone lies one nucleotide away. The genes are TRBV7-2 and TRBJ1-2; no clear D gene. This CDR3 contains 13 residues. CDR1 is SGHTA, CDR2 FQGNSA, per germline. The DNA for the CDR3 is TGTGCCAGCAGCCCGTCTGACGGCTATGGCTACATCTTC. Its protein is CASSPSDGYGYIF. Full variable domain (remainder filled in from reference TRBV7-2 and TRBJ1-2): GAGVSQSPSNKVTEKGKDVELRCDPISGHTALYWYRQSLGQGLEFLIYFQGNSAPDKSGLPSDRFSAERTGGSVSTLTIQRTQQEDSAVYLCASSPSDGYGYIFGSGTRLTVV.

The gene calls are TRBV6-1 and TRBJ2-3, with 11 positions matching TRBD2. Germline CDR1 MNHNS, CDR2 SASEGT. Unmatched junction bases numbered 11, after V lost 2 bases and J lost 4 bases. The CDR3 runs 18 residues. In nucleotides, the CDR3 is TGTGCCAGCAGTGAACTTAGCGGGAGGGCCATTCGGGCAGATACGCAGTATTTT. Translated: CASSELSGRAIRADTQYF.

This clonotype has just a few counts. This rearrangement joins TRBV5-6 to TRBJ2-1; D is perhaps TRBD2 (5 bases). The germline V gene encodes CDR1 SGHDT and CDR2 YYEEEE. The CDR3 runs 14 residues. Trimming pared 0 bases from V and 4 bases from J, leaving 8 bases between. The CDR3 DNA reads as TGTGCCAGCAGCTTGGGTAGCGAGTACAATGAGCAGTTCTTC. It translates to CASSLGSEYNEQFF.

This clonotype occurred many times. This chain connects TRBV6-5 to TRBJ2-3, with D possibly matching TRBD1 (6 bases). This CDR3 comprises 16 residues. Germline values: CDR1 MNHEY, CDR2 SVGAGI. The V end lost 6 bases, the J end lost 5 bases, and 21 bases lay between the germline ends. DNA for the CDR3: TGTGCCAGCAGATACCTCCCGGACTTAGGGGGAGATACGCAGTATTTT. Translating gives CASRYLPDLGGDTQYF.

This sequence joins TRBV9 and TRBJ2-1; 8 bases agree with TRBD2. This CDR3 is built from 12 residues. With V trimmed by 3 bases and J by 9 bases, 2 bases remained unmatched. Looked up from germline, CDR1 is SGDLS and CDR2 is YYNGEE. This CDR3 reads CASSAGGSEQFF. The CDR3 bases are TGTGCCAGCAGCGCGGGGGGGTCTGAGCAGTTCTTC.

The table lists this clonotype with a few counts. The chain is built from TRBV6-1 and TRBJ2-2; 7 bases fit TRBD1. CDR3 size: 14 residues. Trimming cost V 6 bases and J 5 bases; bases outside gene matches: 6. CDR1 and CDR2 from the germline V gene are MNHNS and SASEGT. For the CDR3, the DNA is TGTGCCAGCAGGAGGGACAGATTGACCGGGGAGCTGTTTTTT. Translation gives CASRRDRLTGELFF.

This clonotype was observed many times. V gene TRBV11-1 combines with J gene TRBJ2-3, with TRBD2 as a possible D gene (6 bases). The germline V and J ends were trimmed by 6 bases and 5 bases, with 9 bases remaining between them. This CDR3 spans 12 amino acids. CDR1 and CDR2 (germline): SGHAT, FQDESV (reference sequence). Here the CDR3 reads CASSGSGDTQYF. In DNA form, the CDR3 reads TGTGCCAGCAGTGGTAGCGGAGATACGCAGTATTTT.

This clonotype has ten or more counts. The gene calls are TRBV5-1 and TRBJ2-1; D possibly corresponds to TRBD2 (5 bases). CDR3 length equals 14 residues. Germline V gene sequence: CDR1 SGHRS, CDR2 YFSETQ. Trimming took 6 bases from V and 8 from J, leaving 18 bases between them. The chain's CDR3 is CASKVERPSDEQFF. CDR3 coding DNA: TGCGCCAGCAAAGTGGAGCGGCCCTCCGATGAGCAGTTCTTC.

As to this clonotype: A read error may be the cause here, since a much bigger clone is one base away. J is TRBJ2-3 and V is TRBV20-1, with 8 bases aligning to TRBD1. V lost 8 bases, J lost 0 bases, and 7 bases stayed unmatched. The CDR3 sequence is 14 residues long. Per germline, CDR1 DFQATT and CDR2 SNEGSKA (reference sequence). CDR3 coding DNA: TGCAGTACTCGACAGGGGAGGAGCACAGATACGCAGTATTTT. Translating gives CSTRQGRSTDTQYF.

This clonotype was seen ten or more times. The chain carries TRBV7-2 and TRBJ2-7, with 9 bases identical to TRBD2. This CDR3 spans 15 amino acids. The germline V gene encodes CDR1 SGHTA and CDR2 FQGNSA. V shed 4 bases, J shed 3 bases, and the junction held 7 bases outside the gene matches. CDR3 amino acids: CASSSSSGAGYEQYF. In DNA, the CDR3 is TGTGCCAGCAGCTCATCTAGCGGGGCCGGCTACGAGCAGTACTTC. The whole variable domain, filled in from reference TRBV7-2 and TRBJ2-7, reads GAGVSQSPSNKVTEKGKDVELRCDPISGHTALYWYRQSLGQGLEFLIYFQGNSAPDKSGLPSDRFSAERTGGSVSTLTIQRTQQEDSAVYLCASSSSSGAGYEQYFGPGTRLTVT.

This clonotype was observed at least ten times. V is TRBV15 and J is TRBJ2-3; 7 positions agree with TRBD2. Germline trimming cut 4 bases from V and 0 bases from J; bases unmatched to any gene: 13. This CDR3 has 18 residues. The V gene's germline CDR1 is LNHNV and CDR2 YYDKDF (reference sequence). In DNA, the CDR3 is TGTGCCACCAGCACTATAGGGTGGAGCGGGGCTAGCACAGATACGCAGTATTTT. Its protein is CATSTIGWSGASTDTQYF.

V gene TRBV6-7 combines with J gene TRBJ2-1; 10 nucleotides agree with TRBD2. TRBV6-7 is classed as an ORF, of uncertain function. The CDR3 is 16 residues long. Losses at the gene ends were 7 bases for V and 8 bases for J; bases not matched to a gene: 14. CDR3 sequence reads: CASTLYLAGARHEQFF. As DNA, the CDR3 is TGTGCCAGCACCTTGTACCTAGCGGGAGCTCGCCATGAGCAGTTCTTC.

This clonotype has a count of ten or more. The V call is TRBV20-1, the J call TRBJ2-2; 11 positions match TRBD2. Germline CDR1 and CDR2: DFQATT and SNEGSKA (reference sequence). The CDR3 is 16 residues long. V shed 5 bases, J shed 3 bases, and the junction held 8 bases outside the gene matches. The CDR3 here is CSARFGTSGDTGELFF. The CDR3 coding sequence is TGCAGTGCTCGCTTTGGGACTAGCGGTGACACCGGGGAGCTGTTTTTT.

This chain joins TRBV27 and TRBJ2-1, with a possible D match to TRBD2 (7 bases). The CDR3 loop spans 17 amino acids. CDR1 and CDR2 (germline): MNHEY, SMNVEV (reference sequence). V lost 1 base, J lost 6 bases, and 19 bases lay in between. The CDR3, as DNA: TGTGCCAGCAGTTTATATGGGGGGGCGGGAGTAGTCAATGAGCAGTTCTTC. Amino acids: CASSLYGGAGVVNEQFF.

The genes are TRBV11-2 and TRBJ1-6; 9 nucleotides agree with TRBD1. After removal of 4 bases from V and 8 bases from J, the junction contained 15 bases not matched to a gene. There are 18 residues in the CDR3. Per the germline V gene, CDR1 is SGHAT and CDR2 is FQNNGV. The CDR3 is CASSSDRGKVGGDSPLHF. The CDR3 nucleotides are TGTGCCAGCAGCTCGGACAGGGGTAAAGTTGGGGGTGATTCACCCCTCCACTTT.

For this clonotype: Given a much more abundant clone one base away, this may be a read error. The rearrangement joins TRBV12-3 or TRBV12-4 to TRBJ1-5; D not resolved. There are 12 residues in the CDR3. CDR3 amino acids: CASSLDNRPQHF. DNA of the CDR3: TGTGCCAGCAGTTTAGATAATCGGCCCCAGCATTTT.

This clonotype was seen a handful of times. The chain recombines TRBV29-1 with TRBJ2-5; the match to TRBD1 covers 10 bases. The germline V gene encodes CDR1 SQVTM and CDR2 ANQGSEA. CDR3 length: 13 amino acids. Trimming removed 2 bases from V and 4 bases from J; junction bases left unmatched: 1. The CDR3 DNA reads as TGCAGCGTTGAAAGGACAGGGGGAGAGACCCAGTACTTC. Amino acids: CSVERTGGETQYF.

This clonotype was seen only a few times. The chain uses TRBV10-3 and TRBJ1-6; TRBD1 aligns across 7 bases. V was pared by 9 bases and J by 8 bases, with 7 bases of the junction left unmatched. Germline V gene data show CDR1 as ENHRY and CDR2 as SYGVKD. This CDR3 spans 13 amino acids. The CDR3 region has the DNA TGTGCCATGGCCACAGGGGAATATTCACCCCTCCACTTT. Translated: CAMATGEYSPLHF.